The sequence of this TCR beta chain was determined in a study of shared clonotypes between healthy human individuals. This clone was counted only a few times. V trimming: 2 bases; J trimming: 2 bases; junction bases outside the gene matches: 13. From germline, CDR1 is PRHDT and CDR2 FYEKMQ (reference sequence). CDR3 length equals 19 residues. This table comes from immunoSEQ multiplex PCR, and its TCRdb copy is limited to in-frame clones, with some not included. Of some 95,000 clones in the sample, approximately 61% were seen once. Sequenced input: memory CD8+ T cells sorted from blood. Subset of the sample: CD45RO+ cells pooled with CCR7-negative TemRA cells. This TCR was recovered from a man aged 25 to 45 in good health. The J gene is TRBJ2-3, the V gene TRBV13, with 10 nucleotides matching TRBD2. Here the CDR3 reads CASSLFVEAGTSDTDTQYF. The CDR3 nucleotides read TGTGCCAGCAGCTTATTTGTGGAAGCCGGGACTAGCGACACAGATACGCAGTATTTT.